The clone carrying this T cell receptor beta chain was seen only once. Original processing methods: By means of reference gene primer amplification, nucleated cell counts were estimated. Some clones are missing from TCRdb's copy, which holds only in-frame ones; the method was immunoSEQ multiplex PCR. V and J calls plus clone size are reproduced from that table; the DNA served to infer D and trimming. This sample has more than 150,000 clones, with about 95% found just once. Enrolment of Seattle patients took place during active infection, and they were followed longitudinally. This entry is derived from a study of blood T cell repertoires in COVID-19. Across the whole study: Material from acute and convalescent COVID-19 was sourced from the United States, Italy and Spain. The cDNA or gDNA used as material had been derived from T cells, B-cell-depleted T cells, or PBMCs.

CDR1 and CDR2 from the germline V gene are GTSNPN and SVGIG (reference sequence). After removal of 2 bases from V and 4 bases from J, the junction contained 7 bases not matched to a gene. CDR3 size: 15 residues. This TCR was sampled from a young man with COVID-19, enrolled during active disease. The source material was peripheral blood. The rearrangement joins TRBV30 to TRBJ2-2, with 7 nucleotides matching TRBD2. The CDR3 DNA follows: TGTGCCTGGAGTCGACTAGCCGGGGTCACCGGGGAGCTGTTTTTT. Translation: CAWSRLAGVTGELFF.